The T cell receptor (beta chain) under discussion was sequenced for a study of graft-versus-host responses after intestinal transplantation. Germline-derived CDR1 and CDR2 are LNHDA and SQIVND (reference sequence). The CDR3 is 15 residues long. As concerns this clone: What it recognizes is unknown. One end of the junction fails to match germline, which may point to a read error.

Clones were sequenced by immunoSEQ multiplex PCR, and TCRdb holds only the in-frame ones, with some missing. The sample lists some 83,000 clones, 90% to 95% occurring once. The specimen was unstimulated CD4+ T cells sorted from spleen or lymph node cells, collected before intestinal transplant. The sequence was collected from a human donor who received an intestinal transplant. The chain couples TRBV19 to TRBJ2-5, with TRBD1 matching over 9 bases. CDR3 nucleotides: TGTGCCAGTAGTGTAGACAGGGGGTCCCAAGAGACCCAGTACTTC. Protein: CASSVDRGSQETQYF.